These T cell receptor beta chains were read from a single sample in a study of cytomegalovirus exposure and HLA in healthy donors. Sequencing was performed with immunoSEQ multiplex PCR; in TCRdb, only in-frame clones are kept and a portion is missing. The data contain some 98,000 clones, roughly 77% of them singletons. Sequences were obtained from PBMCs. These receptors were taken from a middle-aged man in good health and CMV-seronegative. CDR3s include the opening cysteine and the closing phenylalanine or tryptophan. A D gene is named only where the DNA matches it firmly. Expanded clones are given a class, and other clones once, few, many or no size at all.

-	TRBV21-1	TRBJ1-5	-	CASSKEGNQPQHF	TGTGCCAGCAGCAAAGAGGGGAATCAGCCCCAGCATTTT
-	TRBV25-1	TRBJ1-1	once	CASRPLGPNTEAFF	TGTGCCAGCAGGCCACTGGGGCCCAACACTGAAGCTTTCTTT
-	TRBV6-5	TRBJ1-6	-	CASRSGGGPSPLHF	TGTGCCAGCAGGAGTGGCGGGGGTCCCTCACCCCTCCACTTT
-	TRBV11-2	TRBJ1-1	-	CASSLQGRGNTEAFF	TGTGCCAGCAGCCTACAGGGCAGGGGTAACACTGAAGCTTTCTTT
TRBD1	TRBV5-5	TRBJ2-7	-	CASSAGTASYEQYF	TGTGCCAGCAGCGCAGGGACAGCCTCCTACGAGCAGTACTTC
TRBD2	TRBV6-5	TRBJ2-3	-	CASSFGLAGTQYF	TGTGCCAGCAGTTTCGGACTAGCTGGTACGCAGTATTTT
-	TRBV6-5	TRBJ1-4	-	CASRAGSWTNEKLFF	TGTGCCAGCAGAGCGGGTAGTTGGACTAATGAAAAACTGTTTTTT
TRBD2	TRBV6-4	TRBJ2-3	few	CASSDLGTSGTDTQYF	TGTGCCAGCAGTGACTTGGGGACTAGTGGAACAGATACGCAGTATTTT
-	TRBV28	TRBJ1-2	once	CASSLLGLGSAGRGYGYTF	TGTGCCAGCAGTTTATTGGGATTAGGGTCGGCAGGCCGAGGGTATGGCTACACCTTC
TRBD1	TRBV5-1	TRBJ2-3	-	CASSGTGQSTDTQYF	TGCGCCAGCAGCGGGACGGGACAGAGCACAGATACGCAGTATTTT
-	TRBV7-2	TRBJ1-4	-	CASSLRGRFNEKLFF	TGTGCCAGCAGCTTAAGGGGTCGCTTCAATGAAAAACTGTTTTTT